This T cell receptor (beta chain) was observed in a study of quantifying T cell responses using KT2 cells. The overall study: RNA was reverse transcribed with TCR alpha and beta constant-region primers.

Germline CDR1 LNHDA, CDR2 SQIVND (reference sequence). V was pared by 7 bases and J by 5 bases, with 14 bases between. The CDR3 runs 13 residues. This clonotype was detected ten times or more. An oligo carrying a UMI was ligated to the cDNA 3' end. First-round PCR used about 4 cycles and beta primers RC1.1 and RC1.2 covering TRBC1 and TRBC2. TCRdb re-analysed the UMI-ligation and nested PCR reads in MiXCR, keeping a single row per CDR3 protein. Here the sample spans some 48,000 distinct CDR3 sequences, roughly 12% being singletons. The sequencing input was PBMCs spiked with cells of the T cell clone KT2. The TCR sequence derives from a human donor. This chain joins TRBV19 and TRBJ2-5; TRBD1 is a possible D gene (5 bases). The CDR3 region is CASMKGNGETQYF. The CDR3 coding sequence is TGTGCCAGTATGAAGGGGAATGGCGAGACCCAGTACTTC. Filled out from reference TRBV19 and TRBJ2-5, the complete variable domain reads DGGITQSPKYLFRKEGQNVTLSCEQNLNHDAMYWYRQDPGQGLRLIYYSQIVNDFQKGDIAEGYSVSREKKESFPLTVTSAQKNPTAFYLCASMKGNGETQYFGPGTRLLVL.